This TCR beta chain was sequenced in a study of T cells expressing NK-cell markers. CDR1 SGHRS and CDR2 YFSETQ come from the germline V gene. There are 14 residues in the CDR3. From its re-call of the 5' RACE reads, TCRdb lists each CDR3 protein once, without DNA. In all, the sample yields under 600,000 distinct CDR3 sequences. The specimen sequenced was blood T cells: a sorted CD56 or NKG2C T cell subset, CD4+ or CD8+ T cells, or bulk PBMC T cells (not recorded which). This chain links TRBV5-1 with TRBJ2-7; TCRdb outputs TRBD2, but without DNA this stays unchecked. This clonotype was sampled from a woman between 50 and 59 years old in good health. CDR3 in amino acids: CASSGGDFSGEQYF.